A selection of T cell receptor beta chains follows, all from one sample in a study of T cells in Graves' hyperthyroidism and ophthalmopathy. TCRdb reprocessed the multiplex PCR reads with MiXCR, giving one entry per CDR3 protein. This table has around 530,000 distinct CDR3 sequences, roughly 18% appearing once. The sequenced material came from blood. Every receptor here comes from a young woman with Graves' ophthalmopathy. Both conserved end residues are part of each CDR3. D genes are given only for firm matches. Rows give clone size only sometimes, using once, few, many, or a class for an expanded clone.

v_call,j_call,clone_size,d_call,cdr3_nt,cdr3_aa
TRBV27,TRBJ2-1,-,TRBD2,TGTGCCAGCAGACTGACGGGAGCGGGATACAATGAGCAGTTCTTC,CASRLTGAGYNEQFF
TRBV4-1,TRBJ1-1,few,-,TGCGCCAGCAGCCAAGAATCGGAAGGCACTGAAGCTTTCTTT,CASSQESEGTEAFF
TRBV7-2,TRBJ1-3,few,-,TGTGCCAGCAGCTTGGGGGACGTCTCTGGAAGCACCATATATTTT,CASSLGDVSGSTIYF
TRBV7-2,TRBJ1-1,few,-,TGTGCCAGCAGCCTTCACGGGCAAGAAGCTTTCTTT,CASSLHGQEAFF
TRBV10-3,TRBJ1-1,few,-,TGTGCCATCAGTGACCCGTCAGGGCCCACTGAAGCTTTCTTT,CAISDPSGPTEAFF
TRBV7-3,TRBJ2-3,-,TRBD2,TGTGCCAGCAGCCCCCCTCAGCGGGAGGGCACAGATACGCAGTATTTT,CASSPPQREGTDTQYF
TRBV19,TRBJ1-3,-,-,TGTGCCAGTACGGACTCGGGCGGTAGCACCATATATTTT,CASTDSGGSTIYF
TRBV10-3,TRBJ1-4,few,TRBD1,TGTGCCATCAGTGAGCCGGGACAGGGGGCTTATGAAAAACTGTTTTTT,CAISEPGQGAYEKLFF
TRBV27,TRBJ1-5,-,-,TGTGCCAGAGGAGATCAACCGCGGGACTTAAGGGATCAGCCCCAGCATTTT,CARGDQPRDLRDQPQHF
TRBV19,TRBJ2-1,few,TRBD1,TGTGCCAGCAGAGGGGGACAGGCGGGGATCAATGAGCAGTTCTTC,CASRGGQAGINEQFF
TRBV2,TRBJ2-7,few,-,TGTGCCAGCAGCCCGGGACAACTAATCTACGAGCAGTACTTC,CASSPGQLIYEQYF
TRBV4-1,TRBJ2-7,-,-,TGCGCCAGCAGCCAAGATATCGGGACCTACGAGCAGTACTTC,CASSQDIGTYEQYF
TRBV4-1,TRBJ2-4,-,TRBD2,TGCGCCAGCAGCCAAGGGACTAGCGGGGGGGTAGTTCAGTACTTC,CASSQGTSGGVVQYF
TRBV2,TRBJ2-2,many,-,TGTGCCAGCGATACAGGGAACACCGGGGAGCTGTTTTTT,CASDTGNTGELFF
TRBV6-2/TRBV6-3,TRBJ2-7,few,-,TGTGCCAGCAGTGCTGATTGGGCCTACGAGCAGTACTTC,CASSADWAYEQYF
TRBV11-3,TRBJ2-2,few,TRBD1,TGTGCCAGCAGCCCCATAGGACAGGGCGCGAACACCAGGGAGCTGTTTTTT,CASSPIGQGANTRELFF
TRBV30,TRBJ1-2,many,-,TGTGCCTGCACGGACGGACACTATGGCTACACCTTC,CACTDGHYGYTF
TRBV7-8,TRBJ2-3,few,TRBD2,TGTGCCAGCAGCCCCTCTGGACTAGCGGGCACAGATACGCAGTATTTT,CASSPSGLAGTDTQYF
TRBV6-5,TRBJ2-7,-,TRBD2,TGTGCCAGCAGTTACTCCGGACTAGCGGGAGACTACGAGCAGTACTTC,CASSYSGLAGDYEQYF
TRBV5-6,TRBJ1-2,many,-,TGTGCCAGCAGCTTGGTGTTCTATGGCTACACCTTC,CASSLVFYGYTF
TRBV7-9,TRBJ1-2,many,-,TGTGCCAGCAGCTTAGGTACAGCCGCTCGCTACACCTTC,CASSLGTAARYTF
TRBV14,TRBJ2-1,many,TRBD2,TGTGCCAGCAGCCAAGGGCTCTCGGGACTAGCGTACAATGAGCAGTTCTTC,CASSQGLSGLAYNEQFF
TRBV12-3/TRBV12-4,TRBJ2-2,many,-,TGTGCCAGCAGTTTCATCCGGGACACCGGGGAGCTGTTTTTT,CASSFIRDTGELFF
TRBV10-3,TRBJ2-2,few,-,TGTGCCATCAGTGGAGGGGGACTACTAAACACCGGGGAGCTGTTTTTT,CAISGGGLLNTGELFF
TRBV6-1,TRBJ2-7,many,TRBD2,TGTGCCAGCAGTGGTGCCAGCGGGAGCCTATCCTACGAGCAGTACTTC,CASSGASGSLSYEQYF
TRBV28,TRBJ2-3,few,TRBD2,TGTGCCAGCAGTTCCCGGACTAGCGGGAGTGATACGCAGTATTTT,CASSSRTSGSDTQYF
TRBV20-1,TRBJ2-3,many,TRBD2,TGCAGTGCTAGAGATCGCGGGAGGGGGACAGATACGCAGTATTTT,CSARDRGRGTDTQYF
TRBV6-5,TRBJ2-7,few,-,TGTGCCAGCAGTTTTCGTCCCGGCGAGCAGTACTTC,CASSFRPGEQYF
TRBV25-1,TRBJ1-3,-,-,TGTGCCAGCAGTGGGTTCGGCGGGACAAACACCATATATTTT,CASSGFGGTNTIYF
TRBV6-2/TRBV6-3,TRBJ2-7,-,-,TGTGCCAGCAGAGAAGCAAACGGGGCCTACGAGCAGTACTTC,CASREANGAYEQYF
TRBV18,TRBJ2-3,many,-,TGTGCCAGCTCATCTCTAAACAGCGATACGCAGTATTTT,CASSSLNSDTQYF
TRBV11-3,TRBJ2-5,many,TRBD1,TGTGCCAGCAGCGGGGACAGGGGGGGTCAAGAGACCCAGTACTTC,CASSGDRGGQETQYF
TRBV6-1,TRBJ1-4,few,-,TGTGCCAGCGTTTTAACCGGACGTCGGAATGAAAAACTGTTTTTT,CASVLTGRRNEKLFF